The source of this T cell receptor beta chain is a study of T cells after yellow fever vaccination. Study-wide points: Clones that expanded after primary vaccination mostly reappeared after the booster (approximately 96% CD4, approximately 85% CD8). Abundant clonotypes from the bulk population could get into FACS-sorted repertoires as contaminants.

This clonotype was picked up a small number of times. Antigen unknown. TCRdb itself ran the 5' RACE reads through MiXCR, one entry per CDR3 protein. The sample includes approximately 600,000 distinct CDR3 sequences, approximately 13% of them seen just once. The specimen was PBMCs, collected on the day of the yellow fever booster vaccination. This sequence originates from a man between 25 and 39 years old who received the YFV17D yellow fever vaccine.

In DNA form, the CDR3 reads TGCGCCAGCAGCTTGGCTCTAGCGGGATCGTACAATGAGCAGTTCTTC. This gives the protein CASSLALAGSYNEQFF. The chain links TRBV5-1 to TRBJ2-1; TRBD2 aligns across 9 bases. The ends lost 0 bases at V and 4 bases at J; junction bases unmatched: 5. The CDR3 sequence is 16 residues long. In germline, CDR1 is SGHRS, CDR2 YFSETQ.